Following are 27 T cell receptor beta chains from one sample sequenced in a study of cytomegalovirus exposure and HLA in healthy donors. The method was immunoSEQ multiplex PCR; TCRdb's version includes in-frame clones alone and lacks a portion of them. The table shows 180,000 or so clones, with about 86% occurring only once. The specimen sequenced was PBMCs. The receptors come from a woman aged 25 to 39 in good health and CMV-seronegative.

The chain is built from TRBV10-2 and TRBJ2-1; 8 bases match TRBD1. In germline, CDR1 is WSHSY, CDR2 SAAADI. The V gene end was trimmed by 7 bases and the J gene end by 2 bases; junction bases not matched to a gene: 4. The CDR3 is 14 amino acids. The CDR3, as DNA: TGCGCCAGCATGGGGACAGGAGCCTACAATGAGCAGTTCTTC. Protein sequence: CASMGTGAYNEQFF.

The rearrangement uses TRBV7-2 and TRBJ1-2, with D tentatively TRBD1 (5 bases). CDR1 and CDR2 from the germline V gene are SGHTA and FQGNSA. V shed 2 bases and J shed 4 bases, with 8 bases lying between them. The CDR3 consists of 13 residues. CDR3 bases: TGTGCCAGCAGCTTACGGCAGGGCTATGGCTACACCTTC. It is translated as CASSLRQGYGYTF.

The chain combines TRBV5-6 with TRBJ1-2; 11 bases match TRBD1. This CDR3 region has 14 residues. The germline gives CDR1 SGHDT, CDR2 YYEEEE. J was trimmed by 4 bases and V by 3 bases; bases with no gene match: 2. CDR3 in DNA: TGTGCCAGCAGCTCCGGGACAGGGGGCTATGGCTACACCTTC. As protein: CASSSGTGGYGYTF.

The chain joins TRBV5-1 to TRBJ2-3; the D gene is possibly TRBD1 (6 bases). The CDR3 spans 12 residues. V was clipped by 5 bases and J by 5 bases, with 9 bases between them. From germline, CDR1 is SGHRS and CDR2 YFSETQ. CDR3 DNA: TGCGCCAGCAGTAGGGACAAAGATACGCAGTATTTT. This encodes CASSRDKDTQYF.

V is TRBV11-3 and J is TRBJ2-1; the D gene is possibly TRBD1 (6 bases). The V end was cut by 3 bases, the J end by 2 bases, with 11 bases between. In germline, CDR1 is SGHNT, CDR2 YENEEA. CDR3 size: 15 residues. The CDR3 loop is CASSLGAMPYNEQFF. DNA of the CDR3: TGTGCCAGCAGCTTGGGGGCCATGCCCTACAATGAGCAGTTCTTC.

The rearrangement uses TRBV5-4 and TRBJ2-5; possibly TRBD2 for D (6 bases). The CDR3 has 13 amino acids. Looked up from germline, CDR1 is SGHNT and CDR2 is YYREEE (reference sequence). Trimming removed 4 bases from V and 5 bases from J, with 12 bases in between. As DNA, the CDR3 is TGTGCCAGCAGCCCCCCTCGGGAGGAGACCCAGTACTTC. The encoded protein is CASSPPREETQYF.

The sample holds a few counts of this clone. This rearrangement joins TRBV9 to TRBJ2-1, with TRBD2 matching 7 bases. The CDR3 totals 15 residues. Germline V gene lookup returns CDR1 SGDLS and CDR2 YYNGEE. V gave up 0 bases and J gave up 3 bases; unmatched junction bases: 3. The CDR3 sequence is CASSVGLASYNEQFF. The DNA of the CDR3 is TGTGCCAGCAGCGTAGGACTAGCCAGCTACAATGAGCAGTTCTTC. Using reference TRBV9 and TRBJ2-1 for the parts outside the CDR3, the full variable domain is DSGVTQTPKHLITATGQRVTLRCSPRSGDLSVYWYQQSLDQGLQFLIQYYNGEERAKGNILERFSAQQFPDLHSELNLSSLELGDSALYFCASSVGLASYNEQFFGPGTRLTVL.

The chain recombines TRBV9 with TRBJ2-1; TRBD2 aligns across 7 bases. CDR3 size: 20 residues. CDR1 and CDR2 from the germline V gene are SGDLS and YYNGEE. J gave up 0 bases and V 0 bases, and 15 bases lay outside the gene matches. CDR3 region: CASSVATGGKQVSSYNEQFF. The DNA of the CDR3 is TGTGCCAGCAGCGTAGCTACGGGAGGAAAACAGGTCAGCTCCTACAATGAGCAGTTCTTC.

J is TRBJ2-1 and V is TRBV6-6; 8 positions match TRBD2. With 2 bases clipped from V and 6 bases from J, the junction kept 6 bases outside the gene matches. The CDR3 contains 15 residues. Germline loops: CDR1 MNHNY, CDR2 SVGAGI (reference sequence). CDR3 protein: CASSYGTSGRNEQFF. DNA for the CDR3: TGTGCCAGCAGTTACGGAACTAGCGGCCGCAATGAGCAGTTCTTC.

The chain uses TRBV4-3 and TRBJ2-2; 8 bases map to TRBD1. Trimming at V came to 2 bases and at J to 6 bases, leaving 5 bases not matched to a gene. The CDR3 runs 15 residues. The germline V gene encodes CDR1 LGHNA and CDR2 YSLEER. The CDR3 sequence is CASSQFDRGPGELFF. CDR3 nucleotide sequence: TGCGCCAGCAGCCAATTCGACAGGGGTCCCGGGGAGCTGTTTTTT.

The chain has TRBV30 and TRBJ1-1; D ambiguous. CDR1 and CDR2 from the germline V gene are GTSNPN and SVGIG (reference sequence). The CDR3 length is 14 residues. V lost 3 bases, J lost 1 base, and 12 bases lay in between. This CDR3 reads CAWRAGRRNTEAFF. The CDR3 DNA follows: TGTGCCTGGAGGGCCGGCCGGAGGAACACTGAAGCTTTCTTT.

V gene TRBV9 combines with J gene TRBJ1-1; D uncertain. Trimming shortened V by 3 bases and J by 10 bases, and 19 bases separated the two germline ends. Germline V gene data show CDR1 as SGDLS and CDR2 as YYNGEE. This CDR3 region has 14 residues. CDR3 sequence: CASSESDSRLGAFF. The DNA of the CDR3 is TGTGCCAGCAGCGAGTCGGACTCAAGATTGGGAGCTTTCTTT.

The chain is built from TRBV27 and TRBJ2-1; D is perhaps TRBD1 (5 bases). V lost 6 bases and J 11 bases, leaving 17 bases between the germline ends. Germline V gene data show CDR1 as MNHEY and CDR2 as SMNVEV (reference sequence). The length of the CDR3 is 13 residues. Here the CDR3 DNA reads TGTGCCAGCAGCGGAGAGCACAGGTTTCAGCAGTTCTTC. This translates into CASSGEHRFQQFF.

The chain has TRBV7-8 and TRBJ2-5, with 13 positions matching TRBD2. The CDR3 is made up of 15 amino acids. The germline CDR1 and CDR2 sequences are SGHVS and FQNEAQ. The V gene end was trimmed by 3 bases and the J gene end by 2 bases; junction bases not matched to a gene: 0. DNA for the CDR3: TGTGCCAGCAGCTTGGGACTAGCGGGGCAAGAGACCCAGTACTTC. Translation: CASSLGLAGQETQYF.

The gene calls are TRBV7-9 and TRBJ1-2; D uncertain. This CDR3 contains 14 residues. Germline V CDR1 and CDR2: SEHNR, FQNEAQ (reference sequence). The V and J ends lost 4 bases and 1 base respectively, with 10 bases between them. In DNA form, the CDR3 reads TGTGCCAGCAGCTCTGGGCAGAATAACTATGGCTACACCTTC. This encodes CASSSGQNNYGYTF.

This CDR3 is CASSYAGSSYNEQFF. DNA for the CDR3: TGTGCCAGCAGTTATGCGGGTAGCTCCTACAATGAGCAGTTCTTC. The chain joins TRBV6-5 to TRBJ2-1; TRBD2 is a possible D gene (5 bases). In germline, CDR1 is MNHEY, CDR2 SVGAGI. This CDR3 has 15 amino acids. Trimming took 3 bases from V and 0 from J, leaving 9 bases between them.

J is TRBJ1-6 and V is TRBV5-6, with TRBD1 matching 8 bases. Per germline, CDR1 SGHDT and CDR2 YYEEEE. V trimming: 3 bases; J trimming: 8 bases; junction bases outside the gene matches: 4. The CDR3 consists of 14 residues. DNA of the CDR3: TGTGCCAGCAGCTGGACAGGGTTGGATTCACCCCTCCACTTT. This encodes CASSWTGLDSPLHF.

The chain couples TRBV11-3 to TRBJ2-7; the match to TRBD1 covers 7 bases. Trimming removed 4 bases from V and 1 base from J; junction bases left unmatched: 16. The CDR3 spans 18 residues. Per germline, CDR1 SGHNT and CDR2 YENEEA. The DNA of the CDR3 is TGTGCCAGCAGCTCCACCCCCCGCCGGGACAGCCATTCCTACGAGCAGTACTTC. It is translated as CASSSTPRRDSHSYEQYF.

The V gene is TRBV5-5, the J gene TRBJ1-5; 10 bases map to TRBD1. The V gene end was trimmed by 3 bases and the J gene end by 3 bases; junction bases not matched to a gene: 9. CDR1 is SGHKS, CDR2 YYEKEE, per germline (reference sequence). This CDR3 spans 17 amino acids. The CDR3 sequence is CASSSRDRGWDNQPQHF. The CDR3, as DNA: TGTGCCAGCAGCTCCCGGGACAGGGGATGGGACAATCAGCCCCAGCATTTT.

J is TRBJ2-5 and V is TRBV7-9; D possibly corresponds to TRBD2 (6 bases). The V end lost 5 bases, the J end lost 4 bases, and 14 bases lay between the germline ends. In germline, CDR1 is SEHNR, CDR2 FQNEAQ (reference sequence). The CDR3 contains 14 residues. The CDR3 DNA reads TGTGCCAGCAGCAGCGGGCAGGGCCGAGAGACCCAGTACTTC. Translation: CASSSGQGRETQYF.

This clone was observed once. This rearrangement joins TRBV4-3 to TRBJ1-2, with D possibly being TRBD1 (5 bases). Trimming left V 1 base short and J 4 bases short, with 22 bases between. Germline V gene lookup returns CDR1 LGHNA and CDR2 YSLEER. This CDR3 region has 18 residues. The CDR3 here is CASSQGTGTDAVVYGYTF. For the CDR3, the DNA is TGCGCCAGCAGCCAAGGAACCGGGACTGACGCCGTCGTCTATGGCTACACCTTC.

This clone was counted only a few times. The gene calls are TRBV2 and TRBJ1-6; D unclear. Germline lookup yields CDR1 SNHLY and CDR2 FYNNEI. The CDR3 is 12 amino acids. Trimming stripped 6 bases from V and 7 bases from J, with 7 bases between. CDR3 nucleotide sequence: TGTGCCAGCAGGGGCCTCAATTCACCCCTCCACTTT. Its protein product is CASRGLNSPLHF.

DNA for the CDR3: TGTGCCAGTAGTATGACCACCGGGTACGAGCAGTACTTC. This codes for CASSMTTGYEQYF. The chain recombines TRBV19 with TRBJ2-7; no clear D gene. This CDR3 is 13 amino acids long. In germline, CDR1 is LNHDA, CDR2 SQIVND (reference sequence). Between the trimmed V and J ends, which lost 3 bases and 4 bases, there was a span of 10 bases.

This clone was seen once. The V gene is TRBV6-1, the J gene TRBJ2-3; D may be TRBD2 (6 bases). The V end lost 5 bases, the J end lost 7 bases, and 19 bases lay between the germline ends. Germline V CDR1 and CDR2: MNHNS, SASEGT. The CDR3 has 15 residues. The CDR3 DNA follows: TGTGCCAGCAGTATACCCGGGACTGGATCCTATACGCAGTATTTT. It specifies CASSIPGTGSYTQYF.

A single count supports this clone. The chain is built from TRBV11-2 and TRBJ2-7; no clear D gene. Deletions cut 1 base from V and 2 bases from J, with 9 bases between. Germline CDR1 SGHAT, CDR2 FQNNGV. There are 14 residues in the CDR3. Written as DNA, the CDR3 is TGTGCCAGCAGCTTAGTGCAGGCTACCTACGAGCAGTACTTC. Protein: CASSLVQATYEQYF.

This clone has a handful of counts. J is TRBJ1-3 and V is TRBV5-1; D is ambiguous. This CDR3 comprises 15 residues. V dropped 2 bases and J dropped 4 bases, with 13 bases sitting between them. Germline lookup yields CDR1 SGHRS and CDR2 YFSETQ. The CDR3 region is CASSLVGVSGNTIYF. The CDR3 nucleotides read TGCGCCAGCAGCTTAGTCGGGGTTTCAGGAAACACCATATATTTT.

V gene TRBV7-9 combines with J gene TRBJ2-5; the match to TRBD2 covers 8 bases. CDR3 length: 17 amino acids. Germline V gene sequence: CDR1 SEHNR, CDR2 FQNEAQ (reference sequence). The V and J ends lost 1 base and 6 bases, in that order; junction bases with no gene match: 13. CDR3 bases: TGTGCCAGCAGCTTAGTCCGGGAGGGACTCTCAGGGAAGACCCAGTACTTC. Translating gives CASSLVREGLSGKTQYF.